Below, 5 T cell receptor beta chains from the same sample are listed, as sequenced in a study of T cells after yellow fever vaccination. One entry per CDR3 protein, called by TCRdb with MiXCR from the 5' RACE reads. The table shows 300,000 to 450,000 distinct CDR3 sequences, with around 6.4% occurring only once. Sequenced here: PBMCs, sampled 5 days after the yellow fever booster vaccination. The receptors come from a man aged 25-40 years who received the YFV17D yellow fever vaccine.

This clonotype was observed many times. The rearrangement joins TRBV12-3 or TRBV12-4 to TRBJ2-7; no definite D call. Trimming took off 8 bases at V and 4 bases at J, with 6 bases between the two ends. The CDR3 loop spans 10 amino acids. The CDR3 bases are TGTGCCAGCGGCGAATACGAGCAGTACTTC. As protein: CASGEYEQYF.

As concerns this clonotype: A read error may explain this, as a much larger clone is one base away. The chain uses TRBV28 and TRBJ2-7; unclear D gene. Trimming pared 4 bases from V and 1 base from J, leaving 17 bases between. The CDR3 is 16 residues long. CDR1 is MDHEN, CDR2 SYDVKM, per germline. This chain's CDR3 is CASSYQLRALSYEQYF. CDR3 nucleotide sequence: TGTGCCAGCAGTTATCAGCTCCGAGCCCTGTCCTACGAGCAGTACTTC.

This clonotype was seen more than once but under ten times. CDR3 region: CSARDPLTSGSYNEQFF. CDR3 sequence (DNA): TGCAGTGCTAGAGACCCTCTGACTAGCGGGAGTTACAATGAGCAGTTCTTC. This chain links TRBV20-1 with TRBJ2-1; 12 nucleotides align to TRBD2. The trim removed 0 bases at V and 4 bases at J, leaving 7 bases unmatched. From germline, CDR1 is DFQATT and CDR2 SNEGSKA (reference sequence). The CDR3 has 17 amino acids.

This clonotype was detected ten times or more. The chain is built from TRBV7-8 and TRBJ2-3; D remains unclear. This CDR3 comprises 16 residues. The ends were cut back, 3 bases at V and 0 bases at J, with 13 bases in the middle. CDR1 and CDR2 from the germline V gene are SGHVS and FQNEAQ. CDR3 sequence: CASSFPGGLSTDTQYF. The CDR3 DNA reads as TGTGCCAGCAGCTTTCCCGGCGGCCTTAGCACAGATACGCAGTATTTT.

The chain uses TRBV18 and TRBJ2-7; 7 bases match TRBD1. In germline, CDR1 is KGHSH, CDR2 LQKENI. The V and J ends lost 2 bases and 4 bases, in that order; junction bases with no gene match: 8. The CDR3 is 15 amino acids. In nucleotides, the CDR3 is TGTGCCAGCTCACCATTTTCGGACAGGACGTACGAGCAGTACTTC. It yields the protein CASSPFSDRTYEQYF.